This T cell receptor (beta chain) is drawn from a study of CD8 T cells in Susac syndrome (dated by TCRdb to between 2018 and 2020). Some background on the complete study: The study used repertoire sequencing to test whether antigen drove CD8+ T cell activation and differentiation in Susac syndrome. The clonality of the CD8+ T cell repertoire was compared across 11 to 12 healthy donors, around 14 Susac syndrome patients and 15 multiple sclerosis patients. What the authors observed across the whole study: The number of individuals in the TCR sequencing and HLA analysis was acknowledged as relatively small.

Comments on this clonotype: Its antigen has not been determined. Per-base qualities were not stored, and no clone one base away is much larger.

Ends trimmed: V by 4 bases, J by 5 bases; bases unmatched to a gene: 14. CDR1 and CDR2 are drawn from the germline V gene: SGDLS, YYNGEE. There are 16 amino acids in the CDR3, from cysteine to phenylalanine inclusive. Just CDR3 DNA is preserved here, 48 bases in frame from base 1. High-throughput TCR beta sequencing profiled peripheral blood CD8+ and CD4+ T cells from healthy donors, Susac syndrome patients and multiple sclerosis patients. Multiple sclerosis controls were treatment-naive patients with stable or active relapsing-remitting disease fulfilling revised McDonald criteria. Bulk CD8+ and CD4+ T cells were purified by magnetic negative isolation, while CD8+ TEMRA cells were enriched using FACS. Blood was collected in EDTA tubes and processed within 24 hours, with PBMCs isolated through density gradient centrifugation. PBMCs intended for TCR sequencing were frozen in liquid nitrogen and were later thawed in a 37 degrees C water bath. The sorted or isolated CD4+, CD8+ and CD8+ TEMRA cells had a purity of 90% or higher.

RNA was extracted using the RNeasy kit, and about 0.5 to 1 ug of the RNA was reverse transcribed with random hexamers. The immunoSEQ multiplex PCR assay, which covers 54 Vbeta and 13 Jbeta segments, was used to amplify TCR beta CDR3 regions. To correct PCR amplification bias, a synthetic template baseline was used for both primer optimization and computational correction. Concerning the study's data processing: Reads were assigned to V, D and J genes according to IMGT and analyzed in immunoSEQ Analyzer, with only productive sequences retained. To calculate clonality, Shannon entropy was normalized by log2 of the number of productive unique sequences and then subtracted from one. For each patient and control, public and private clones were evaluated among the 100 most prevalent clones. Clones were defined as Susac-specific when absent from the healthy and MS cohorts, from about 1,100 published viral clones and from other ImmuneACCESS disease sequences. Starting from the raw public reads, TCRdb applied fastp trimming at Q25, assembled clones with MiXCR and retained in-frame beta chains. Entries are consolidated by CDR3 protein sequence, retaining the most common genes and DNA. The V and J calls shown here were made by TCRdb, not taken from the authors' results. For this sample the table gives under 200,000 distinct CDR3 sequences, of which approximately 95% were detected only once. The top ten constitute roughly 0.16% of the sample.

The receptor was derived from a human donor with multiple sclerosis. In this chain, TRBV9 is recombined with TRBJ2-7; 8 bases in between match TRBD1. The sample was CD8+ T cells from PBMCs. CDR3 loop: CASSPSPRTGWDEQYF. The bases read TGTGCCAGCAGCCCGAGCCCCCGGACAGGGTGGGACGAGCAGTACTTC. The entire variable domain, with the stretches around the CDR3 drawn from the reference TRBV9 and TRBJ2-7 proteins, is DSGVTQTPKHLITATGQRVTLRCSPRSGDLSVYWYQQSLDQGLQFLIQYYNGEERAKGNILERFSAQQFPDLHSELNLSSLELGDSALYFCASSPSPRTGWDEQYFGPGTRLTVT.